The next 6 T cell receptor beta chains were all read from a single sample in a study of early T cells in non-severe SARS-CoV-2 infection. TCRdb re-called the 5' RACE reads through MiXCR, storing one row per CDR3 protein. The sample contains under 50,000 distinct CDR3 sequences, around 5.6% of which appear only once. Sequenced input: whole blood. These TCRs come from an adult who was a healthcare worker with PCR-confirmed SARS-CoV-2 infection or an uninfected control (not recorded which).

This clonotype was seen repeatedly, ten times or more. This chain joins TRBV20-1 and TRBJ1-1; D unclear. CDR1 is DFQATT, CDR2 SNEGSKA, per germline (reference sequence). The length of the CDR3 is 13 residues. Trimming shortened V by 4 bases and J by 10 bases, and 19 bases separated the two germline ends. CDR3 sequence reads: CSATATGEGRAFF. The CDR3 coding sequence is TGCAGTGCTACCGCGACCGGGGAGGGTCGAGCTTTCTTT.

The V gene is TRBV6-1, the J gene TRBJ1-2, with no clear D. The CDR3 sequence is 14 residues long. The V end was cut by 2 bases, the J end by 0 bases, with 7 bases between. From germline, CDR1 is MNHNS and CDR2 SASEGT. CDR3: CASSEHRANYGYTF. CDR3 nucleotide sequence: TGTGCCAGCAGTGAACACCGAGCTAACTATGGCTACACCTTC.

This clonotype was seen a few times. This chain links TRBV13 with TRBJ2-7; tentative D call: TRBD2 (6 bases). The germline gives CDR1 PRHDT, CDR2 FYEKMQ (reference sequence). The V end was cut by 4 bases, the J end by 6 bases, with 13 bases between. This CDR3 has 13 amino acids. CDR3 nucleotide sequence: TGTGCCAGCAGCTCGGGGCGGGGCGGCGAGCAGTACTTC. Translation: CASSSGRGGEQYF.

The V and J genes are TRBV4-3 and TRBJ1-4; 12 nucleotides agree with TRBD1. After removal of 3 bases from V and 8 bases from J, the junction contained 16 bases not matched to a gene. The CDR3 consists of 19 residues. The V gene's germline CDR1 is LGHNA and CDR2 YSLEER. DNA for the CDR3: TGCGCCAGCAGCCACCAATCCGGGACAGGGGGCCACATAGTGGAAAAACTGTTTTTT. Its protein is CASSHQSGTGGHIVEKLFF.

The chain couples TRBV7-9 to TRBJ1-1; D call uncertain. CDR3 length: 14 amino acids. The V end lost 3 bases, the J end lost 1 base, and 9 bases lay between the germline ends. Germline CDR1 SEHNR, CDR2 FQNEAQ (reference sequence). This CDR3 reads CASSFHTENTEAFF. For the CDR3, the DNA is TGTGCCAGCAGCTTTCATACGGAGAACACTGAAGCTTTCTTT.

This clonotype showed up many times. The chain recombines TRBV5-1 with TRBJ2-7; D gene uncertain. Germline values: CDR1 SGHRS, CDR2 YFSETQ. V was clipped by 2 bases and J by 1 base, with 16 bases between them. The CDR3 is 16 residues long. The CDR3 bases are TGCGCCAGCAGCTTTTTAGCCTCGATCGCGTCCTACGAGCAGTACTTC. Translating gives CASSFLASIASYEQYF.